This TCR beta chain derives from a study of blood T cell repertoires in COVID-19. Germline V gene data show CDR1 as SGHDN and CDR2 as FVKESK. Trimming shortened V by 2 bases and J by 1 base, and 5 bases separated the two germline ends. This CDR3 has 13 residues. Generated by immunoSEQ multiplex PCR, the TCRdb table keeps only in-frame clones and is missing some. The sample consists of roughly 140,000 clones, roughly 84% of them appearing once. The chain combines TRBV14 with TRBJ1-2; D gene uncertain. The sample comprised peripheral blood. The clonotype originates from a man in his fifties or sixties with active or convalescent COVID-19. CDR3 region: CASSQYGNYGYTF. In DNA form, the CDR3 reads TGTGCCAGCAGCCAATACGGTAACTATGGCTACACCTTC.